The 9 T cell receptor beta chains in this list originate from one sample, sequenced in a study of regulatory T cells in long-lasting Graves disease. Specified time point: newly diagnosed GD, antithyroid drugs for less than 3 months. Scientists built the TCR library using RNA that was extracted from PBMCs. Sequencing libraries for TCR beta were prepared with iRepertoire HTBI primers and Arm-PCR of CDR3 regions. Each CDR3 protein gets one entry after TCRdb re-called the multiplex PCR reads with MiXCR. The sample lists almost 450,000 distinct CDR3 sequences; about a sixth were seen once. These same records also appear under a second study, on T cells in Graves' hyperthyroidism and ophthalmopathy.

This sample comprised peripheral blood mononuclear cells (PBMCs), obtained at new diagnosis, from a patient treated with antithyroid drugs. These receptor sequences come from a woman aged 25 to 39 with Graves disease.

Details on this clonotype: The CDR3 does not end in the conserved phenylalanine or tryptophan, so this is likely a read error. The J gene is TRBJ1-1, the V gene TRBV7-8, with TRBD1 as a possible D gene (6 bases). CDR1 is SGHVS, CDR2 FQNEAQ, per germline. Trimming took off 2 bases at V and 2 bases at J, with 9 bases between the two ends. This CDR3 is built from 14 residues. The CDR3 spells CASSLRTANTEAFS. The CDR3 DNA follows: TGTGCCAGCAGCTTAAGGACAGCCAACACTGAAGCTTTCTCT.

This clonotype was counted many times. The rearrangement links TRBV7-9 to TRBJ2-1; D gene unclear. Trimming cost V 7 bases and J 3 bases, with 25 bases left between them. Germline V gene lookup returns CDR1 SEHNR and CDR2 FQNEAQ (reference sequence). CDR3 length: 18 residues. CDR3 amino acids: CASNSPSTGLVGYNEQFF. As DNA, the CDR3 is TGTGCCAGCAACTCTCCTTCGACTGGCCTTGTAGGCTACAATGAGCAGTTCTTC.

This clonotype occurred many times. V and J are TRBV15 and TRBJ1-5; tentatively, D is TRBD1 (5 bases). Germline values: CDR1 LNHNV, CDR2 YYDKDF (reference sequence). Trimming cost V 0 bases and J 5 bases, with 14 bases left between them. The CDR3 loop spans 16 amino acids. CDR3 nucleotide sequence: TGTGCCACCAGCAGAGATCACAGGTTTGCGTATCAGCCCCAGCATTTT. This sequence encodes CATSRDHRFAYQPQHF.

As for this clonotype: Given a far larger clone just one base away, this is likely a sequencing read error. The J gene is TRBJ2-3, the V gene TRBV7-9; 8 positions agree with TRBD1. The trim removed 6 bases at V and 5 bases at J, leaving 13 bases unmatched. The CDR3 has 16 amino acids. CDR1 and CDR2 (germline): SEHNR, FQNEAQ (reference sequence). The CDR3 spells CASSSRTGPTIDTQYF. The DNA for the CDR3 is TGTGCCAGCAGTTCGCGGACAGGGCCCACAATAGATACGCAGTATTTT. Full variable domain (outside the CDR3, taken from reference TRBV7-9 and TRBJ2-3): DTGVSQNPRHKITKRGQNVTFRCDPISEHNRLYWYRQTLGQGPEFLTYFQNEAQLEKSRLLSDRFSAERPKGSFSTLEIQRTEQGDSAMYLCASSSRTGPTIDTQYFGPGTRLTVL.

There are many counts of this clonotype. A read error may produce the germline difference seen at one junction end. The V gene is TRBV7-7, the J gene TRBJ2-3, with 9 nucleotides matching TRBD1. CDR3 size: 15 residues. Germline CDR1 SSHAT, CDR2 FNYEAQ (reference sequence). CDR3 loop: CASSMGQGVTDTQYF. Here the CDR3 DNA reads TGTGCTAGCAGCATGGGACAGGGAGTCACAGATACGCAGTATTTT. The complete variable domain, with remaining parts taken from reference TRBV7-7 and TRBJ2-3, reads GAGVSQSPRYKVTKRGQDVTLRCDPISSHATLYWYQQALGQGPEFLTYFNYEAQPDKSGLPSDRFSAERPEGSISTLTIQRTEQRDSAMYRCASSMGQGVTDTQYFGPGTRLTVL.

This chain connects TRBV14 to TRBJ2-1; 8 bases map to TRBD2. Losses at the gene ends were 6 bases for V and 7 bases for J; bases not matched to a gene: 2. The CDR3 consists of 12 residues. The germline V gene encodes CDR1 SGHDN and CDR2 FVKESK. CDR3 nucleotide sequence: TGTGCCAGCAGGCCTAGCGGGAATGAGCAGTTCTTC. It yields the protein CASRPSGNEQFF.

There are many counts of this clonotype. This CDR3 is CASSLRTADPEAFF. CDR3 DNA sequence: TGCGCCAGCAGCCTACGGACAGCAGATCCTGAAGCTTTCTTT. This rearrangement joins TRBV5-1 to TRBJ1-1; D possibly corresponds to TRBD1 (6 bases). The CDR3 length is 14 residues. The V gene's germline CDR1 is SGHRS and CDR2 YFSETQ. Trimming shortened V by 4 bases and J by 6 bases, and 16 bases separated the two germline ends.

This clonotype occurred a few times. The chain has TRBV27 and TRBJ1-1; perhaps TRBD1 as D (5 bases). Germline CDR1 is MNHEY and CDR2 is SMNVEV (reference sequence). There are 12 residues in the CDR3. V dropped 10 bases and J dropped 3 bases, with 12 bases sitting between them. The CDR3 loop is CATWGGDTEAFF. The CDR3 bases are TGTGCCACGTGGGGGGGGGACACTGAAGCTTTCTTT.

This clonotype was recorded many times. The CDR3 sequence is CSARSRLAGVAETQYF. The CDR3 DNA follows: TGCAGTGCTAGATCTCGACTAGCGGGAGTGGCAGAGACCCAGTACTTC. This rearrangement joins TRBV20-1 to TRBJ2-5; 12 nucleotides align to TRBD2. Germline loops: CDR1 DFQATT, CDR2 SNEGSKA (reference sequence). J lost 4 bases, V lost 2 bases, and 8 bases had no gene match. CDR3 size: 16 residues.